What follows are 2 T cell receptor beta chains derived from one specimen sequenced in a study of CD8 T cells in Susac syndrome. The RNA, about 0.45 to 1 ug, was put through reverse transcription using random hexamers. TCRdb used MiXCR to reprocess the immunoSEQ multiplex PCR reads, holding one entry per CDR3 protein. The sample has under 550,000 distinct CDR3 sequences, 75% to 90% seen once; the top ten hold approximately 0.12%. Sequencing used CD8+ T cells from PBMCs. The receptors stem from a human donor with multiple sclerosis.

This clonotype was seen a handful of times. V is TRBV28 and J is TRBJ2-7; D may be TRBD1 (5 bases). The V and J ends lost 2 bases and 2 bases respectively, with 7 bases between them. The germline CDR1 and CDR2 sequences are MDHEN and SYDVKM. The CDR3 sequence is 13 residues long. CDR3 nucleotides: TGTGCCAGCAGTTTAAGGGGAACCTACGAGCAGTACTTC. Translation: CASSLRGTYEQYF.

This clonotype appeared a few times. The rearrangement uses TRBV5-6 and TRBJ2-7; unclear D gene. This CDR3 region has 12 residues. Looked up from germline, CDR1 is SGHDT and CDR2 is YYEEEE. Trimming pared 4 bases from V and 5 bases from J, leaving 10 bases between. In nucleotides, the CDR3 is TGTGCCAGCAGCCCCGGAAACAACGAGCAGTACTTC. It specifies CASSPGNNEQYF.